The source of this TCR beta chain is a study of blood T cell repertoires in COVID-19. Whole-study context: The United States, Italy and Spain supplied acute and convalescent COVID-19 samples. Sources were T cells, B-cell-depleted T cells, or PBMCs; the material itself was cDNA or gDNA.

V was shortened by 4 bases and J by 7 bases, with 10 bases between the two germline ends. The CDR3 consists of 12 residues. The V gene's germline CDR1 is SNHLY and CDR2 FYNNEI. In the study's own analysis: For nucleated cells, counts were estimated from reference gene primer amplification. The assay was immunoSEQ multiplex PCR, and TCRdb's table has in-frame clones only and misses some. V and J calls and clone size are those listed in that table; D and trimming were worked out from the DNA. The data show 80,000 to 95,000 clones, about four fifths seen once. This clone was recorded only once. The source of this sequence is a man at least 80 years old with acute or convalescent COVID-19. The sequenced material came from peripheral blood. This chain connects TRBV2 to TRBJ1-2; no firm D call. The CDR3 DNA reads as TGTGCCAGCAGTGTTATGGCCTTTGGCTACACCTTC. Translated: CASSVMAFGYTF.